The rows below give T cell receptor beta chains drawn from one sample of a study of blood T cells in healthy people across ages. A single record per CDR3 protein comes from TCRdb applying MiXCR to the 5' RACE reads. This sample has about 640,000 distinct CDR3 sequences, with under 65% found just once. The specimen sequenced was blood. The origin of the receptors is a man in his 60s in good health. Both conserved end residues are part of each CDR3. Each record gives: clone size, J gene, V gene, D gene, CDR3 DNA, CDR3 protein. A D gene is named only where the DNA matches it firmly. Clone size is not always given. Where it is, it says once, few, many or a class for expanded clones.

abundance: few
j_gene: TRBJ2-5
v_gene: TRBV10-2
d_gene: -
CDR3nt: TGCGCCAGCAGTGAGGGGGGATTCCAAGAGACCCAGTACTTC
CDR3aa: CASSEGGFQETQYF

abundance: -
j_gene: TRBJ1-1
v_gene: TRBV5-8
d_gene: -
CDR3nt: TGTGCCAGCAGCTTGGCGGCAGCTTTGAACACTGAAGCTTTCTTT
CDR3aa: CASSLAAALNTEAFF

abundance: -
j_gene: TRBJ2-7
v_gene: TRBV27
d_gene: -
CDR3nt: TGTGCCAGCAGTTTAACCAGGACGGTGCTCTACGAGCAGTACTTC
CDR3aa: CASSLTRTVLYEQYF

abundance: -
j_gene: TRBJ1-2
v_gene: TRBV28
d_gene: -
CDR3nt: TGTGCCAGCAACAGGGACTATGGCTACACCTTC
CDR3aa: CASNRDYGYTF

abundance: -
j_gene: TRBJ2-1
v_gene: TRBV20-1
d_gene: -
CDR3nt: TGCAGTGCTCTAAACAGGGAGGGCGATGAGCAGTTCTTC
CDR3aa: CSALNREGDEQFF

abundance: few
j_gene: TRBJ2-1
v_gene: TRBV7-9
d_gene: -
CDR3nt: TGTGCCAGCAGCCGTTTGGGACTTTCCTACAATGAGCAGTTCTTC
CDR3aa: CASSRLGLSYNEQFF

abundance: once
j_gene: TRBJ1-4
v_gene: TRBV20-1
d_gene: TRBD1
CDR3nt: TGCAGTGCTAGAGCGGACAGGGATGGTGAAAAACTGTTTTTT
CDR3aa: CSARADRDGEKLFF

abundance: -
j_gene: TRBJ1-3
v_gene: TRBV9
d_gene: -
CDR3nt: TGTGCCAGCAGCGCCGCCGGGACGGAGAACATATATTTT
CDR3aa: CASSAAGTENIYF

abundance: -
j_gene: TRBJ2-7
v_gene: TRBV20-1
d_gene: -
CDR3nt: TGCAGCGCCACGGGCGGCCCTCTTGACGAGCAGTACTTC
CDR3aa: CSATGGPLDEQYF

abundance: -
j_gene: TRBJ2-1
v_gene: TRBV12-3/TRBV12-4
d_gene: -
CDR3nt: TGTGCCAGCAGGCCGAGAGGGGCAGGGGAGTTCTTC
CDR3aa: CASRPRGAGEFF

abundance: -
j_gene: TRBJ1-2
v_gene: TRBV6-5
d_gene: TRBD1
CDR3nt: TGTGCCAGCAGTGCAGGGGGCTCTGACTATGGCTACACCTTC
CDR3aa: CASSAGGSDYGYTF

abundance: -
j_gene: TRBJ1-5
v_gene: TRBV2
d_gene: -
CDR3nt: TGTGCCAGCGGCGGGGCAGGGCTTAATCAGCCCCAGCATTTT
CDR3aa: CASGGAGLNQPQHF

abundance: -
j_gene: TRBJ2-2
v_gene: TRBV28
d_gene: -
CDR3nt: TGTGCCAGTTCCGAGGTAGCCGGGGAGCTGTTTTTT
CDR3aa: CASSEVAGELFF

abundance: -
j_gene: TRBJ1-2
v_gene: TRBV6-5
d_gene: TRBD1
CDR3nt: TGTGCCAGCAGACTCCCAGGGGGCTATGGCTACACCTTC
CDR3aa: CASRLPGGYGYTF

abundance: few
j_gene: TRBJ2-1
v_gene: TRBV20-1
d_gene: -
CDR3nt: TGCAGTGCTAGAGGACCTCTGGGCAGGCGAGCGGACGAGCAGTTCTTC
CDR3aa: CSARGPLGRRADEQFF

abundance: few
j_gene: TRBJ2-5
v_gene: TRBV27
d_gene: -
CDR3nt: TGTGCCAGCGGCGGGGATCCGATTAGGGAGACCCAGTACTTC
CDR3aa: CASGGDPIRETQYF

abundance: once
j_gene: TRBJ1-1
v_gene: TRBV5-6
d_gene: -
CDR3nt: TGTGCCAGCAGCTTATTAGGGGAGAACACTGAAGCTTTCTTT
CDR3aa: CASSLLGENTEAFF

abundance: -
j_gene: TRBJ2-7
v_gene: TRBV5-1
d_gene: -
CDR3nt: TGCGCCAGCAGCACAAGAAACGAGCAGTACTTC
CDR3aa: CASSTRNEQYF

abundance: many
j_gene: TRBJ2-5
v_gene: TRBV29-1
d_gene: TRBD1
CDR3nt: TGCAGCAAGGACAGGGGGATGGAGACCCAGTACTTC
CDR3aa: CSKDRGMETQYF

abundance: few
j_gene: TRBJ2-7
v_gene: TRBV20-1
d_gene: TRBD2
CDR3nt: TGCAGTGCTTGGCGGGGGGACAACTCCTACGAGCAGTACTTC
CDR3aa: CSAWRGDNSYEQYF

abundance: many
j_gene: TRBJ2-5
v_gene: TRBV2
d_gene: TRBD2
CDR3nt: TGTGCCAGCAGTGAAGTTGGGACTAGCGGAATATCGTACCAAGAGACCCAGTACTTC
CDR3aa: CASSEVGTSGISYQETQYF

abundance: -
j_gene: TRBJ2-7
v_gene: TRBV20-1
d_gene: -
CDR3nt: TGCAGTGCTAGAGTGGGGAGGTACGAGCAGTACTTC
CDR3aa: CSARVGRYEQYF

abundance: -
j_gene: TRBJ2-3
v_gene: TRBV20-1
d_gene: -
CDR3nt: TGCAGTGCTAGACACCCAGGTCGCAGCACAGATACGCAGTATTTT
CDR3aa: CSARHPGRSTDTQYF

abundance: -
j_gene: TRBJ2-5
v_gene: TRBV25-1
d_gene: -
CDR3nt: TGTGCCAGCAGTGAAGCGGGCGGAAGAGAGCAGTACTTC
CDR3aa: CASSEAGGREQYF